These 26 T cell receptor beta chains were all obtained from the same sample, sequenced in a study of shared clonotypes between healthy human individuals. Profiled with immunoSEQ multiplex PCR; TCRdb holds only in-frame clones, not every one. The repertoire holds roughly 640,000 clones, with about 96% as singletons. Sequenced material: naive CD4+ T cells sorted from blood. Sample subset: CD45RA+ positively selected. All receptors come from a woman aged 25 to 39 in good health.

V and J are TRBV9 and TRBJ2-1, with 10 bases fitting TRBD2. The germline gives CDR1 SGDLS, CDR2 YYNGEE. The CDR3 consists of 16 residues. The J segment lost 6 bases and the V segment lost 4 bases, leaving 10 bases of the junction unmatched. The CDR3 here is CASSLYLAGAGNEQFF. DNA for the CDR3: TGTGCCAGCAGCCTTTACCTAGCGGGGGCGGGCAATGAGCAGTTCTTC.

The chain couples TRBV7-7 to TRBJ2-7; D is uncertain. There are 12 residues in the CDR3. V lost 5 bases and J 6 bases, leaving 11 bases between the germline ends. Germline-derived CDR1 and CDR2 are SSHAT and FNYEAQ (reference sequence). As DNA, the CDR3 is TGTGCCAGCAGCCCCCGAGCCGGCGAGCAGTACTTC. Translation: CASSPRAGEQYF.

This chain uses TRBV28 with TRBJ2-1; the match to TRBD2 covers 10 bases. Trimming at V came to 5 bases and at J to 8 bases, leaving 3 bases not matched to a gene. This CDR3 is 13 amino acids long. Germline V CDR1 and CDR2: MDHEN, SYDVKM. CDR3 protein: CASSLAGVHEQFF. CDR3 sequence (DNA): TGTGCCAGCAGTCTAGCGGGAGTCCATGAGCAGTTCTTC.

The rearrangement links TRBV7-9 to TRBJ2-1; D is unclear. This CDR3 spans 14 amino acids. Trimming stripped 1 base from V and 1 base from J, with 5 bases between. CDR1 is SEHNR, CDR2 FQNEAQ, per germline (reference sequence). The CDR3 nucleotides read TGTGCCAGCAGCTTAGACGGGTCCTACAATGAGCAGTTCTTC. This sequence encodes CASSLDGSYNEQFF.

This chain links TRBV2 with TRBJ2-7; D unclear. This CDR3 contains 12 residues. The V gene's germline CDR1 is SNHLY and CDR2 FYNNEI. The V end was cut by 5 bases, the J end by 1 base, with 6 bases between. The CDR3 DNA reads TGTGCCAGCAGTTACGCGTCCTACGAGCAGTACTTC. It is translated as CASSYASYEQYF. Filled out from reference TRBV2 and TRBJ2-7, the complete variable domain reads EPEVTQTPSHQVTQMGQEVILRCVPISNHLYFYWYRQILGQKVEFLVSFYNNEISEKSEIFDDQFSVERPDGSNFTLKIRSTKLEDSAMYFCASSYASYEQYFGPGTRLTVT.

CDR3 bases: TGTGCCAGCAGTTTTGGGCAACTCAGCCCCACCGGGGAGCTGTTTTTT. This encodes CASSFGQLSPTGELFF. The chain carries TRBV28 and TRBJ2-2; D uncertain. Germline loops: CDR1 MDHEN, CDR2 SYDVKM. Trimming took off 3 bases at V and 4 bases at J, with 15 bases between the two ends. The CDR3 spans 16 residues.

This chain uses TRBV7-4 with TRBJ1-5; D gene ambiguous. Germline CDR1 SGHVT, CDR2 SQSDAQ. V shed 3 bases and J shed 2 bases, with 17 bases lying between them. The CDR3 sequence is 17 residues long. The CDR3 coding sequence is TGTGCCAGCAGCTTCTCCGGGCCCCGGGGAGGCAATCAGCCCCAGCATTTT. It encodes CASSFSGPRGGNQPQHF.

The rearrangement joins TRBV5-1 to TRBJ1-2; D is perhaps TRBD1 (6 bases). The V gene's germline CDR1 is SGHRS and CDR2 YFSETQ. This CDR3 spans 15 amino acids. V gave up 2 bases and J gave up 0 bases, with 11 bases separating them. Here the CDR3 reads CASSFSGTTNYGYTF. Here the CDR3 DNA reads TGCGCCAGCAGCTTTTCCGGGACAACTAACTATGGCTACACCTTC.

The gene calls are TRBV4-1 and TRBJ2-1, with TRBD2 identical over 7 bases. The germline CDR1 and CDR2 sequences are MGHRA and YSYEKL. The CDR3 is 17 amino acids. J was trimmed by 4 bases and V by 1 base; bases with no gene match: 10. The CDR3 DNA follows: TGCGCCAGCAGCCAAGCCTCTTTTAGCGGGCTTTACAATGAGCAGTTCTTC. Protein sequence: CASSQASFSGLYNEQFF.

The chain uses TRBV29-1 and TRBJ2-1; D not certain. Trimming took 1 base from V and 5 from J, leaving 3 bases between them. The CDR3 is 11 residues long. CDR1 and CDR2 from the germline V gene are SQVTM and ANQGSEA. CDR3 DNA sequence: TGCAGCGTTGAAGGTAACAATGAGCAGTTCTTC. The encoded protein is CSVEGNNEQFF.

This sequence joins TRBV5-8 and TRBJ2-7; D perhaps matches TRBD1 (6 bases). Trimming cost V 7 bases and J 5 bases, with 13 bases left between them. This CDR3 is built from 12 residues. Germline V gene sequence: CDR1 SGHTS, CDR2 YDEGEE. The CDR3 nucleotides are TGTGCCAGCCCCCGAGGGGGTAACGAGCAGTACTTC. It is translated as CASPRGGNEQYF.

The chain employs TRBV5-4 and TRBJ2-5; D may match TRBD1 or TRBD2 (5 bases each). The DNA end is more similar to TRBJ2-7, so the J call may be wrong. This CDR3 spans 15 amino acids. CDR1 and CDR2 from the germline V gene are SGHNT and YYREEE (reference sequence). CDR3 region: CASSLSTGQTYEQYF. Written as DNA, the CDR3 is TGTGCCAGCAGCTTATCGACGGGGCAAACCTACGAGCAGTACTTC.

The genes are TRBV19 and TRBJ2-2; the match to TRBD1 covers 11 bases. The CDR3 has 16 residues. Germline V lookup: CDR1 LNHDA, CDR2 SQIVND (reference sequence). The V and J ends lost 2 bases and 4 bases, in that order; junction bases with no gene match: 3. The CDR3 bases are TGTGCCAGTAGTATAACGGGGACAGGGGGCACCGGGGAGCTGTTTTTT. It codes for CASSITGTGGTGELFF.

This chain uses TRBV11-2 with TRBJ2-1, with 12 positions matching TRBD2. The trim removed 6 bases at V and 4 bases at J, leaving 4 bases unmatched. The CDR3 totals 15 residues. The germline V gene encodes CDR1 SGHAT and CDR2 FQNNGV. The CDR3 bases are TGTGCCAGCAGGCCGACTAGCGGGAGATACAATGAGCAGTTCTTC. Protein sequence: CASRPTSGRYNEQFF.

This chain links TRBV5-1 with TRBJ1-1, with TRBD1 matching over 7 bases. V lost 2 bases to trimming and J lost 6 bases; unmatched junction nucleotides: 4. The CDR3 totals 13 residues. The germline gives CDR1 SGHRS, CDR2 YFSETQ. CDR3 nucleotide sequence: TGCGCCAGCAGCTTCGAGGGGGCTGCTGAAGCTTTCTTT. It specifies CASSFEGAAEAFF.

This rearrangement joins TRBV5-1 to TRBJ2-3, with a weak D call TRBD2 (5 bases). V was trimmed by 9 bases and J by 0 bases, leaving 14 bases between them. Germline assignment: CDR1 SGHRS and CDR2 YFSETQ. There are 14 residues in the CDR3. Here the CDR3 DNA reads TGCGCCACCAAGACGGGGTCTAGCACAGATACGCAGTATTTT. It translates to CATKTGSSTDTQYF.

Regarding this clone: Other DNA sequences within the sample encode an identical CDR3. V is TRBV29-1 and J is TRBJ2-4; TRBD1 matches 7 bases. The junction had 5 bases not matched to a gene; V was cut back by 6 bases and J by 0 bases. The CDR3 is 14 amino acids. Germline-derived CDR1 and CDR2 are SQVTM and ANQGSEA. The CDR3 nucleotides are TGCAGCGTGACAGGGCGCCTAGCCAAAAACATTCAGTACTTC. This gives the protein CSVTGRLAKNIQYF.

V usage is TRBV5-1 and J usage is TRBJ2-1; unclear D gene. This CDR3 has 15 amino acids. CDR1 is SGHRS and CDR2 is YFSETQ in the germline V gene. The ends were cut back, 4 bases at V and 0 bases at J, with 11 bases in the middle. The CDR3 coding sequence is TGCGCCAGCAGCCTCCACCTAGACTCCTACAATGAGCAGTTCTTC. Encoded protein: CASSLHLDSYNEQFF.

The chain joins TRBV2 to TRBJ1-2; 7 bases map to TRBD1. There are 14 residues in the CDR3. The V segment lost 6 bases and the J segment 6 bases; nucleotides outside the gene matches: 10. Germline assignment: CDR1 SNHLY and CDR2 FYNNEI. CDR3 DNA: TGTGCCAGCAGCGAACAGGGGCAGGCTGATGGCTACACCTTC. Translating it yields CASSEQGQADGYTF.

The genes are TRBV18 and TRBJ2-3; 8 bases are a match to TRBD2. V shed 3 bases, J shed 4 bases, and the junction held 9 bases outside the gene matches. CDR3 length: 16 amino acids. From germline, CDR1 is KGHSH and CDR2 LQKENI. This CDR3 is CASSPEGTSSPDTQYF. CDR3 DNA: TGTGCCAGCTCACCGGAGGGGACTAGTTCCCCAGATACGCAGTATTTT.

V gene TRBV5-4 combines with J gene TRBJ1-1; D call uncertain. V lost 4 bases, J lost 5 bases, and 12 bases lay in between. The germline gives CDR1 SGHNT, CDR2 YYREEE (reference sequence). This CDR3 comprises 13 residues. CDR3 residues: CASSPGLRTEAFF. In nucleotides, the CDR3 is TGTGCCAGCAGCCCCGGTTTGCGAACTGAAGCTTTCTTT.

V and J are TRBV6-5 and TRBJ2-5; D perhaps matches TRBD1 (6 bases). Germline loops: CDR1 MNHEY, CDR2 SVGAGI. The length of the CDR3 is 14 residues. The V end lost 2 bases, the J end lost 0 bases, and 7 bases lay between the germline ends. The CDR3 DNA reads as TGTGCCAGCAGTTACGGACAGCACCAAGAGACCCAGTACTTC. The encoded protein is CASSYGQHQETQYF.

This rearrangement joins TRBV19 to TRBJ2-1, with 11 bases aligning to TRBD2. With V trimmed by 5 bases and J by 6 bases, 9 bases remained unmatched. CDR3 length: 16 residues. Germline CDR1 and CDR2: LNHDA and SQIVND (reference sequence). CDR3 coding DNA: TGTGCCAGTAGTCCGACGACTAGCGGGACTGCCAATGAGCAGTTCTTC. Amino acid sequence: CASSPTTSGTANEQFF.

The genes are TRBV18 and TRBJ2-5; a possible D gene is TRBD1 (6 bases). With 4 bases removed from V and 2 bases from J, the gap between germline ends came to 11 bases. Germline V lookup: CDR1 KGHSH, CDR2 LQKENI. This CDR3 has 14 amino acids. CDR3: CASSQNGQQETQYF. CDR3 in DNA: TGTGCCAGCTCACAGAATGGACAGCAAGAGACCCAGTACTTC.

Concerning this clone itself: Other DNA sequences in this specimen translate into the identical CDR3. This rearrangement joins TRBV5-6 to TRBJ1-4; D remains ambiguous. V lost 0 bases and J 1 base, leaving 4 bases between the germline ends. The CDR3 spans 14 residues. Germline CDR1 reads SGHDT; CDR2 reads YYEEEE. The CDR3 bases are TGTGCCAGCAGCTTGGGAGTAACTAATGAAAAACTGTTTTTT. It yields the protein CASSLGVTNEKLFF.

The genes are TRBV27 and TRBJ1-3, with 10 bases fitting TRBD1. The germline gives CDR1 MNHEY, CDR2 SMNVEV (reference sequence). This CDR3 comprises 18 residues. V lost 2 bases, J lost 0 bases, and 7 bases stayed unmatched. The DNA for the CDR3 is TGTGCCAGCAGTTTAACCGGGACAGGGGTTCTCTCTGGAAACACCATATATTTT. The encoded protein is CASSLTGTGVLSGNTIYF.